These 13 T cell receptor beta chains originate from one sample sequenced in a study of T cells in narcolepsy. Assay: immunoSEQ multiplex PCR; the TCRdb copy retains only in-frame clones and omits some. Of under 40,000 clones listed, roughly 77% are singletons. The sample was CD45RA- memory CD4+ T cells from PBMCs. The receptors were gathered from a human donor with narcolepsy.

The chain has TRBV7-2 and TRBJ2-2, with 12 bases identical to TRBD2. This CDR3 contains 17 residues. Germline CDR1 reads SGHTA; CDR2 reads FQGNSA. After removal of 5 bases from V and 3 bases from J, the junction contained 7 bases not matched to a gene. CDR3 protein: CASSRPLAGGDTGELFF. CDR3 coding DNA: TGTGCCAGCAGCCGCCCACTAGCGGGAGGAGACACCGGGGAGCTGTTTTTT.

The CDR3 loop is CSVGRQENEKLFF. In nucleotides, the CDR3 is TGCAGCGTTGGCCGACAGGAGAATGAAAAACTGTTTTTT. V and J are TRBV29-1 and TRBJ1-4, with D tentatively TRBD1 (6 bases). Germline CDR1 is SQVTM and CDR2 is ANQGSEA. This CDR3 has 13 amino acids. The V end was cut by 4 bases, the J end by 5 bases, with 11 bases between.

This clone was detected only once. An end of the junction does not agree with germline; a read error may underlie this. This chain joins TRBV29-1 and TRBJ2-5, with D maybe TRBD1 (7 bases). Germline V lookup: CDR1 SQVTM, CDR2 ANQGSEA. The CDR3 has 10 residues. CDR3 DNA sequence: TGCAGCGTTGGTCAGGGGGGCCCCGACTTC. Protein: CSVGQGGPDF.

The genes are TRBV19 and TRBJ2-7; maybe TRBD1 (6 bases). Germline V CDR1 and CDR2: LNHDA, SQIVND (reference sequence). The CDR3 runs to 17 residues. Trimming left V 0 bases short and J 5 bases short, with 20 bases between. In DNA, the CDR3 is TGTGCCAGTAGTATAGATCTCATTGCAGGGACAAGGGACGAGCAGTACTTC. Encoded protein: CASSIDLIAGTRDEQYF.

The chain joins TRBV2 to TRBJ1-5; 8 bases fit TRBD1. V was clipped by 6 bases and J by 11 bases; unmatched bases: 12. CDR1 is SNHLY, CDR2 FYNNEI, per germline. CDR3 length: 14 residues. In DNA form, the CDR3 reads TGTGCCAGCAGCCTGGACAGGGAGGAACGGGCCCAGCATTTT. Encoded protein: CASSLDREERAQHF.

The chain couples TRBV30 to TRBJ1-6; D is possibly TRBD1 (5 bases). The CDR3 runs 13 residues. The V gene's germline CDR1 is GTSNPN and CDR2 SVGIG (reference sequence). Trimming removed 5 bases at V and 9 bases at J, with 14 bases between. Here the CDR3 DNA reads TGTGCCTGGCTCACCCCAGGGTTTTCACCCCTCCACTTT. Translation gives CAWLTPGFSPLHF.

V gene TRBV2 combines with J gene TRBJ2-1; 7 bases line up with TRBD2. Trimming took 0 bases from V and 10 from J; bases not matched to a gene: 9. Germline CDR1 is SNHLY and CDR2 is FYNNEI. The CDR3 contains 15 residues. This CDR3 is CASSEAGRGLKEQFF. The DNA for the CDR3 is TGTGCCAGCAGTGAAGCGGGTAGGGGACTAAAGGAGCAGTTCTTC.

A remark on this clone: The same CDR3 arises from other DNA sequences in this sample as well. The V call is TRBV2, the J call TRBJ1-4; the match to TRBD1 covers 9 bases. Germline V gene data show CDR1 as SNHLY and CDR2 as FYNNEI. The V gene end was trimmed by 6 bases and the J gene end by 8 bases; junction bases not matched to a gene: 7. There are 14 residues in the CDR3. DNA of the CDR3: TGTGCCAGCAGCGAGAGGACAGGGGTCGAAAAACTGTTTTTT. Translated, it gives CASSERTGVEKLFF. Together with reference TRBV2 and TRBJ1-4, the CDR3 gives the full variable domain: EPEVTQTPSHQVTQMGQEVILRCVPISNHLYFYWYRQILGQKVEFLVSFYNNEISEKSEIFDDQFSVERPDGSNFTLKIRSTKLEDSAMYFCASSERTGVEKLFFGSGTQLSVL.

The chain uses TRBV9 and TRBJ2-7, with 7 positions matching TRBD2. Germline assignment: CDR1 SGDLS and CDR2 YYNGEE. With V trimmed by 4 bases and J by 0 bases, 7 bases remained unmatched. The CDR3 sequence is 15 residues long. The CDR3 sequence is CASSPRAGSSYEQYF. In DNA, the CDR3 is TGTGCCAGCAGCCCTCGAGCGGGAAGCTCCTACGAGCAGTACTTC. The variable domain in full, with the rest retrieved from reference TRBV9 and TRBJ2-7, is DSGVTQTPKHLITATGQRVTLRCSPRSGDLSVYWYQQSLDQGLQFLIQYYNGEERAKGNILERFSAQQFPDLHSELNLSSLELGDSALYFCASSPRAGSSYEQYFGPGTRLTVT.

The chain couples TRBV5-1 to TRBJ2-3, with 9 bases aligning to TRBD2. V lost 1 base, J lost 1 base, and 1 base stayed unmatched. Germline CDR1 reads SGHRS; CDR2 reads YFSETQ. This CDR3 is 15 amino acids long. CDR3 loop: CASSLWTSGTDTQYF. Written as DNA, the CDR3 is TGCGCCAGCAGCTTGTGGACTAGCGGCACAGATACGCAGTATTTT.

The chain joins TRBV9 to TRBJ2-5, with TRBD1 identical over 10 bases. The CDR3 totals 16 residues. V gave up 3 bases and J gave up 0 bases; unmatched junction bases: 5. The germline V gene has CDR1 SGDLS and CDR2 YYNGEE. The CDR3 is CASSARDRGDQETQYF. CDR3 DNA: TGTGCCAGCAGCGCCCGGGACAGGGGAGACCAAGAGACCCAGTACTTC. The variable domain in full, with the rest retrieved from reference TRBV9 and TRBJ2-5, is DSGVTQTPKHLITATGQRVTLRCSPRSGDLSVYWYQQSLDQGLQFLIQYYNGEERAKGNILERFSAQQFPDLHSELNLSSLELGDSALYFCASSARDRGDQETQYFGPGTRLLVL.

This chain joins TRBV7-3 and TRBJ2-3; tentative D call: TRBD2 (6 bases). Germline CDR1 and CDR2: SGHTA and FQGTGA. The V gene lost 5 bases and the J gene lost 4 bases, with 16 bases spanning the gap. The CDR3 contains 15 residues. The CDR3 protein is CASSPFPGGADTQYF. DNA for the CDR3: TGTGCCAGCAGCCCCTTCCCAGGCGGGGCAGATACGCAGTATTTT.

This clone was recorded only once. The chain has TRBV7-3 and TRBJ2-1, with D possibly being TRBD1 or TRBD2 (5 bases each). This CDR3 has 12 amino acids. Germline V CDR1 and CDR2: SGHTA, FQGTGA. The V end lost 4 bases, the J end lost 10 bases, and 11 bases lay between the germline ends. The CDR3 here is CASSSRGLEQFF. The DNA for the CDR3 is TGTGCCAGCAGCTCCCGGGGCCTCGAGCAGTTCTTC. Supplemented by reference TRBV7-3 and TRBJ2-1, the full variable domain reads GAGVSQTPSNKVTEKGKYVELRCDPISGHTALYWYRQSLGQGPEFLIYFQGTGAADDSGLPNDRFFAVRPEGSVSTLKIQRTERGDSAVYLCASSSRGLEQFFGPGTRLTVL.